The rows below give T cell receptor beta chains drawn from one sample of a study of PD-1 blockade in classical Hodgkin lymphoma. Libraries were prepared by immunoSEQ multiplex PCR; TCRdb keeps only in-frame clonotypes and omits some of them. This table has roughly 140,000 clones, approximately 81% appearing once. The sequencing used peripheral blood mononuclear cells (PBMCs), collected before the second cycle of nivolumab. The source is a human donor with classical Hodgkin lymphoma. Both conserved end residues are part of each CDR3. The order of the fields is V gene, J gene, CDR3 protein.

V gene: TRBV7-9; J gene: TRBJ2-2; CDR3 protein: CANGPLSGELFF
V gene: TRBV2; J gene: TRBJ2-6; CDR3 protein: CASSVGGANVLTF
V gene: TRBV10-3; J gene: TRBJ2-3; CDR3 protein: CAIRSGAGSTDTQYF
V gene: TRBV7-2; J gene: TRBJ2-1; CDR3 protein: CASSPQPGVPLWFF
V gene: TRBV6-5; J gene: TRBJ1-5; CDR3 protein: CASTPLGGQRQPQHF
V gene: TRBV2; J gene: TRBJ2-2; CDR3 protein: CASAEGTGELFF
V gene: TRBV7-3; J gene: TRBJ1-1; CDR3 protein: CASSPRGGLNTEAFF
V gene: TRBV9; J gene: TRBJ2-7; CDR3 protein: CASSVGSGGPHF
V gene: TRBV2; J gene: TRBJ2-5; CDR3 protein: CASSEGYLLGQETQYF
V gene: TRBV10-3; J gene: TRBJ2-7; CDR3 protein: CAISESPIGQYF
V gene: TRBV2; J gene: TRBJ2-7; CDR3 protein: CASSLGTGGLVEQYF
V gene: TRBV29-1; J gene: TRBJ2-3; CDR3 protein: CSDRQGSADTQYF
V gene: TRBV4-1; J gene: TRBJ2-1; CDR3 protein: CASSQDKLAGEGEQFF
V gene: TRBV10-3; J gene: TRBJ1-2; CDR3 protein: CAISEGQGNGGYTF
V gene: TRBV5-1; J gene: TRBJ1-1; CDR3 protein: CASSLALGTGGTEAFF
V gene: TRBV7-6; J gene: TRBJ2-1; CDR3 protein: CASSLAPENNEQFF
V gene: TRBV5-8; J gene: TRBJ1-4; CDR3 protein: CASFRQRPEDNEKLFF
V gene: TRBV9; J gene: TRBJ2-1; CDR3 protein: CASSVEGLAGSLEQFF
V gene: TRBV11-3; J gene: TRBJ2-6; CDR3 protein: CASSAPGTHVLTF
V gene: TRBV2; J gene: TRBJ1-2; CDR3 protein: CASRADRGGNYGYTF
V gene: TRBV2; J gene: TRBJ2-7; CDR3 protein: CASSGMDRGGYEQYF
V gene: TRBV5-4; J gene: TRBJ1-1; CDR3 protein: CASSGQGAVTEAFF
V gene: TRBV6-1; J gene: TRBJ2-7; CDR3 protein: CASSEKNSYKAYEQYF
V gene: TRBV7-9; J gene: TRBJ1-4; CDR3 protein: CASSLGSHSLGGKLFF
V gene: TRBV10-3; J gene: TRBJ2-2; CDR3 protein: CAISDRGILTGELFF
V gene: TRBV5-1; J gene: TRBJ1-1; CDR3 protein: CASSPRGTGVNTEAFF
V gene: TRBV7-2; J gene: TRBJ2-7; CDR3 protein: CASSWGNSYEQYF
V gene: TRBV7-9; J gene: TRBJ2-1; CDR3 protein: CASSSPRVAFEQFF
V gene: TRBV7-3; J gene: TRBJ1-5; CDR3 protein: CASSYMGGPQHF
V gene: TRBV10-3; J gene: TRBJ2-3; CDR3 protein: CAISESLGTDTQYF
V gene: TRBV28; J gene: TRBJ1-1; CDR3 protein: CASSLSAGGSAFTEAFF
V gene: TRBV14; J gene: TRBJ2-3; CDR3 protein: CASSRAGDWRLDTQYF
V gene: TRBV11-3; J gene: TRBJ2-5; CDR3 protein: CASSSGQGEGETQYF
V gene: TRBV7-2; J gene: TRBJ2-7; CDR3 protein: CASSLDRGLEQYF
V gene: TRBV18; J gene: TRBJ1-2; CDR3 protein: CASSPAPAGANYGYTF
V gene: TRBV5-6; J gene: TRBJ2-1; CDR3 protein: CASSLSGATSFF
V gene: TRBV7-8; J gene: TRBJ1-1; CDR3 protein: CASSEDRRNTEAFF
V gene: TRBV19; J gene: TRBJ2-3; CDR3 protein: CASTSLAGGRETSTDTQYF
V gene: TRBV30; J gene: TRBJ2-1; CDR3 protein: CAWSVYNEQFF
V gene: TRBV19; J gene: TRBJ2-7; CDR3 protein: CASRLRRESYEQYF
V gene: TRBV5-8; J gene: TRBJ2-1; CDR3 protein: CASSSGRGTEQFF
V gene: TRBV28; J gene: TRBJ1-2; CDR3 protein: CASNSQGAIDYGYTF
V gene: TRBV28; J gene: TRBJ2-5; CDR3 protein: CASRRPQGGQETQYF
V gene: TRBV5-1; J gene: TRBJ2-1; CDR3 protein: CASSTSPTYIEQFF
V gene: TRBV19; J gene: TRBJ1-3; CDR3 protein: CASSSGSGDSSTIYF